This TCR beta chain was recovered during a study of CD8 T cells in Susac syndrome. Study summary: When blood was drawn, patients with Susac syndrome were on intravenous immunoglobulin alone, on corticosteroids, or therapy-naive. General study findings and limits: The authors found no clonal expansion in Susac syndrome CD4+ T cell repertoires.

Bulk CD8+ and CD4+ cells came from magnetic negative isolation; CD8+ TEMRA by FACS. RNA, at roughly 0.5 to 1 ug, was reverse transcribed with random hexamers. An immunoSEQ multiplex PCR amplified TCR beta CDR3 over 54 Vbeta and 13 Jbeta. TCRdb ran MiXCR on the immunoSEQ multiplex PCR reads and lists one entry per CDR3 protein. The data show 80,000 or so distinct CDR3 sequences, with about 93% seen just once and approximately 0.52% held by the top ten. With regard to this clonotype: The target antigen is unknown.

The CDR3 runs to 14 residues. Trimming shortened V by 5 bases and J by 8 bases, and 16 bases separated the two germline ends. CDR1 is SGHTA and CDR2 is FQGNSA in the germline V gene. The rearrangement uses TRBV7-2 and TRBJ2-4, with D tentatively TRBD1 or TRBD2 (5 bases each). The source of this sequence is a human donor with Susac syndrome. The specimen was CD4+ T cells from PBMCs. The CDR3 DNA follows: TGTGCCAGCAGCCCGCAAACCACGGGGCACATTCAGTACTTC. Its translation is CASSPQTTGHIQYF.